A selection of T cell receptor beta chains follows, all from one sample in a study of beta chain features in type 1 diabetes. The assay was immunoSEQ multiplex PCR, and TCRdb's table has in-frame clones only and misses some. The sample consists of roughly 400,000 clones, about 10% of them appearing once. Sequencing used central memory CD4+ T cells from blood. Receptors originate from a young man with type 1 diabetes. Both conserved end residues are part of each CDR3. A D gene is named only where the DNA matches it firmly. Not all rows give a size; the values are once, few, many and, for expanded clones, a class.

v_call	clone_size	d_call	j_call	cdr3_aa	cdr3_nt
TRBV14	-	TRBD1	TRBJ2-1	CASSQSGQGRANEQFF	TGTGCCAGCAGCCAATCGGGACAGGGGAGGGCCAATGAGCAGTTCTTC
TRBV29-1	-	-	TRBJ2-7	CSGRGGPGHYEQYF	TGCAGCGGCAGGGGGGGCCCCGGGCACTACGAGCAGTACTTC
TRBV4-2	-	-	TRBJ1-4	CASSLAQGGKLFF	TGTGCCAGCAGCTTGGCCCAGGGAGGGAAACTGTTTTTT
TRBV7-9	few	-	TRBJ2-3	CASSLVGSTDTQYF	TGTGCCAGCAGCTTGGTCGGTAGCACAGATACGCAGTATTTT
TRBV19	-	-	TRBJ2-3	CASSIGGTSTDTQYF	TGTGCCAGTAGTATTGGTGGAACTAGCACAGATACGCAGTATTTT
TRBV28	-	TRBD1	TRBJ1-6	CASTPGQRNSPLHF	TGTGCCAGCACACCGGGACAGCGAAATTCACCCCTCCACTTT
TRBV28	many	-	TRBJ1-2	CASSLPGATGDYGYTF	TGTGCCAGCAGCCTCCCGGGGGCCACCGGCGACTATGGCTACACCTTC
TRBV28	-	TRBD1	TRBJ1-2	CASNVPGTGGGGYTF	TGTGCCAGCAATGTTCCCGGGACAGGGGGCGGTGGCTACACCTTC
TRBV11-2	few	-	TRBJ1-5	CASSGGAPRQPQHF	TGTGCCAGCAGTGGCGGGGCCCCCAGGCAGCCCCAGCATTTT
TRBV19	once	TRBD2	TRBJ2-2	CASSAGLAGVNTGELFF	TGTGCCAGTAGTGCGGGACTAGCGGGAGTGAACACCGGGGAGCTGTTTTTT
TRBV7-9	many	TRBD1	TRBJ1-1	CASSHDRGKQNTEAFF	TGTGCCAGCAGCCATGACAGGGGGAAACAGAACACTGAAGCTTTCTTT
TRBV25-1	-	-	TRBJ1-5	CASSGLGPHQPQHF	TGTGCCAGCAGTGGACTGGGACCCCATCAGCCCCAGCATTTT
TRBV7-2	-	-	TRBJ2-6	CASSQEAGSGANVLTF	TGTGCCAGCAGCCAAGAGGCCGGCTCTGGGGCCAACGTCCTGACTTTC
TRBV11-2	few	-	TRBJ1-5	CASSLESGRNQPQHF	TGTGCCAGCAGCTTAGAATCTGGGCGGAATCAGCCCCAGCATTTT
TRBV21-1	few	-	TRBJ2-2	CASSKGPVTAGVDDGELFF	TGTGCCAGCAGTAAAGGCCCCGTGACAGCGGGAGTGGATGACGGGGAGCTGTTTTTT
TRBV7-9	-	TRBD2	TRBJ2-3	CASSLASGRADTQYF	TGTGCCAGCAGCTTAGCTAGCGGGAGGGCAGATACGCAGTATTTT
TRBV9	-	TRBD2	TRBJ2-3	CASSVGLAGADTQYF	TGTGCCAGCAGCGTAGGCCTAGCGGGAGCAGATACGCAGTATTTT
TRBV21-1	-	-	TRBJ2-7	CASSKETKRHEQYF	TGTGCCAGCAGCAAAGAGACTAAAAGGCACGAGCAGTACTTC
TRBV6-1	-	-	TRBJ2-7	CASSLTSSEQYF	TGTGCCAGCAGCCTCACTAGTTCCGAGCAGTACTTC
TRBV2	few	TRBD2	TRBJ2-3	CASSFGAGEWSAQYF	TGTGCCAGCAGTTTCGGTGCGGGAGAATGGTCGGCGCAGTATTTT
TRBV27	-	-	TRBJ1-1	CASSMGLWTAPGTEAFF	TGTGCCAGCAGCATGGGCCTTTGGACAGCCCCGGGAACTGAAGCTTTCTTT
TRBV5-1	few	-	TRBJ1-5	CASSVGNNQPQHF	TGCGCCAGCAGCGTAGGAAACAATCAGCCCCAGCATTTT
TRBV25-1	-	-	TRBJ2-1	CASSEGSSYNEQFF	TGTGCCAGCAGTGAAGGGAGCTCCTACAATGAGCAGTTCTTC
TRBV4-2	-	TRBD2	TRBJ2-1	CASSQDPSGSSYNEQFF	TGTGCCAGCAGCCAAGATCCTAGCGGAAGCTCCTACAATGAGCAGTTCTTC
TRBV5-4	-	TRBD1	TRBJ2-2	CASSLLDRGNTGELFF	TGTGCCAGCAGCTTGCTTGACAGGGGGAACACCGGGGAGCTGTTTTTT
TRBV4-2	-	TRBD2	TRBJ2-5	CASSQEGLAGGQETQYF	TGTGCCAGCAGCCAAGAGGGACTAGCGGGGGGCCAAGAGACCCAGTACTTC
TRBV18	-	-	TRBJ2-6	CASSAGQVGSGANVLTF	TGTGCCAGCTCCGCGGGGCAGGTCGGCTCTGGGGCCAACGTCCTGACTTTC
TRBV20-1	-	-	TRBJ2-5	CSARDRETQYF	TGCAGTGCTAGAGATCGGGAGACCCAGTACTTC
TRBV5-4	-	TRBD1	TRBJ2-7	CASSLLGQALEQYF	TGTGCCAGCAGCTTGTTGGGACAGGCTTTGGAGCAGTACTTC
TRBV27	-	TRBD1	TRBJ2-3	CASSFGTGAADTQYF	TGTGCCAGCAGTTTCGGGACAGGGGCCGCAGATACGCAGTATTTT
TRBV7-3	-	-	TRBJ2-3	CASSLDPGSPTDTQYF	TGTGCCAGCAGCTTAGATCCGGGTTCCCCCACAGATACGCAGTATTTT
TRBV4-1	few	TRBD2	TRBJ2-3	CASSNPGGGRADTQYF	TGCGCCAGCAGCAATCCTGGGGGAGGGCGGGCAGATACGCAGTATTTT
TRBV7-2	few	TRBD2	TRBJ2-7	CASCTSGNSYEQYF	TGTGCCAGCTGCACTAGCGGGAACTCCTACGAGCAGTACTTC
TRBV27	few	TRBD2	TRBJ2-1	CASSLSRGGTSVRLAQFF	TGTGCCAGCAGTTTATCGCGGGGGGGGACTAGCGTCCGGTTGGCGCAGTTCTTC
TRBV5-1	many	-	TRBJ2-3	CASRADSTDTQYF	TGCGCCAGCAGGGCGGATAGCACAGATACGCAGTATTTT
TRBV7-9	-	-	TRBJ1-5	CASSFGPDQPQHF	TGTGCCAGCAGCTTCGGACCGGATCAGCCCCAGCATTTT
TRBV5-1	-	-	TRBJ2-3	CASSLASPGSTDTQYF	TGCGCCAGCAGCTTGGCCAGTCCGGGGTCCACAGATACGCAGTATTTT
TRBV5-6	few	-	TRBJ2-7	CASSSDRNRYEQYF	TGTGCCAGCAGCTCCGACCGAAACCGCTACGAGCAGTACTTC
TRBV4-3	few	-	TRBJ2-7	CASSQDSVSYEQYF	TGCGCCAGCAGCCAAGACAGTGTCTCCTACGAGCAGTACTTC
TRBV6-6	-	TRBD1	TRBJ1-2	CASITGADRVVGYTF	TGTGCCAGCATAACAGGAGCCGACAGGGTGGTTGGCTACACCTTC
TRBV7-6	-	-	TRBJ2-1	CASSLGGGRASYNEQFF	TGTGCCAGCAGCTTAGGGGGTGGGCGGGCTTCCTACAATGAGCAGTTCTTC
TRBV7-2	many	TRBD2	TRBJ2-7	CASSLWLAGGSYEQYF	TGTGCCAGCAGCTTATGGCTAGCGGGAGGGTCCTACGAGCAGTACTTC
TRBV28	few	TRBD1	TRBJ1-2	CASSRLSSGQGAWGYTF	TGTGCCAGCAGTAGGCTCTCATCGGGACAGGGGGCGTGGGGCTACACCTTC
TRBV27	-	TRBD1	TRBJ1-1	CASSPRQGASTEAFF	TGTGCCAGCAGTCCCCGACAGGGGGCATCCACTGAAGCTTTCTTT
TRBV7-9	-	-	TRBJ1-3	CASASSGNTIYF	TGTGCCAGCGCTAGCTCTGGAAACACCATATATTTT
TRBV15	-	-	TRBJ1-1	CAAQRGGTEAFF	TGTGCCGCACAGCGGGGGGGCACTGAAGCTTTCTTT
TRBV5-1	few	TRBD1	TRBJ2-7	CASSLGDRGYEQYF	TGCGCCAGCAGCTTGGGGGACAGAGGCTACGAGCAGTACTTC
TRBV7-2	once	-	TRBJ2-2	CASSPPGSYTGELFF	TGTGCCAGCAGCCCCCCAGGGTCGTACACCGGGGAGCTGTTTTTT
TRBV7-2	many	-	TRBJ2-3	CASRRTATQYF	TGTGCCAGCCGAAGGACAGCAACGCAGTATTTT
TRBV5-1	-	TRBD2	TRBJ2-7	CASSSLAGGPGEQYF	TGCGCCAGCAGCTCGCTAGCGGGAGGGCCGGGGGAGCAGTACTTC
TRBV19	many	-	TRBJ2-5	CASSIQMSSETQYF	TGTGCCAGTAGTATCCAAATGTCCTCGGAGACCCAGTACTTC
TRBV14	-	-	TRBJ1-1	CASSLLTNTEAFF	TGTGCCAGCAGCCTTCTCACGAACACTGAAGCTTTCTTT
TRBV7-2	-	TRBD1	TRBJ1-2	CASSLGQGVMLGYTF	TGTGCCAGCAGCTTAGGGCAGGGGGTAATGCTTGGCTACACCTTC
TRBV29-1	few	TRBD1	TRBJ2-1	CSVGQNRYNEQFF	TGCAGCGTGGGACAGAACCGGTACAATGAGCAGTTCTTC
TRBV6-6	few	TRBD1	TRBJ2-7	CASSYSQGAYEQYF	TGTGCCAGCAGTTACTCGCAGGGGGCGTACGAGCAGTACTTC
TRBV28	many	TRBD1	TRBJ2-7	CASSPPGQAVWQYF	TGTGCCAGCAGTCCGCCGGGACAGGCCGTATGGCAGTACTTC
TRBV7-3	-	-	TRBJ2-5	CASGTGLTPQETQYF	TGTGCCAGCGGTACGGGACTTACACCTCAAGAGACCCAGTACTTC
TRBV7-2	few	-	TRBJ2-1	CATAFYGGNLGNEQFF	TGTGCCACCGCATTCTATGGGGGAAACCTGGGCAATGAGCAGTTCTTC